These T cell receptor beta chains were read from a single sample in a study of OX40 agonist ivuxolimab in advanced cancers. Measured with immunoSEQ multiplex PCR; TCRdb has only the in-frame clones, and not every one. The table records about 99,000 clones, 90% to 95% of them present only once. This specimen was CD4+ or CD8+ T cells sorted from blood, taken in a trial of the OX40 agonist ivuxolimab. These receptors were collected from an adult with an advanced solid tumor such as melanoma, head and neck, liver or kidney cancer. CDR3s include the opening cysteine and the closing phenylalanine or tryptophan. The D gene is left open where the match is weak. Only part of the rows carry a size: once, few, many, or a class if the clone is expanded.

TGTGCCAGTAGTATCTTACCGGGGGCGCGTACTGAAGCTTTCTTT CASSILPGARTEAFF TRBV19 NA NA TRBJ1-1
TGTGCCAGCAGCTTTGACGGATCGAGCTCCTACAATGAGCAGTTCTTC CASSFDGSSSYNEQFF TRBV5-5 NA NA TRBJ2-1
TGTGCCAGCACTGTGACCGTTTCCTACGAGCAGTACTTC CASTVTVSYEQYF TRBV2 NA NA TRBJ2-7
TGTGCCAGCAGCCAGGGGTTCTTTGACGAGCAGTACTTC CASSQGFFDEQYF TRBV6-1 NA NA TRBJ2-7
TGCGCCAGCAGCTTGGACGGGAGAAGCCCCGGGGAGCTGTTTTTT CASSLDGRSPGELFF TRBV5-1 NA NA TRBJ2-2
TGTGCCAGCAAGGGGGGAGTCACCGGGGAGCTGTTTTTT CASKGGVTGELFF TRBV10-3 NA once TRBJ2-2
TGTGCCAGCAGCCGTCGGCCAGGTCAAGAGACCCAGTACTTC CASSRRPGQETQYF TRBV7-2 NA few TRBJ2-5
TGTGCCAGCAGTAGGGGTAGACGGGAGACCCAGTACTTC CASSRGRRETQYF TRBV6-5 NA NA TRBJ2-5
TGTGCCAGCAGTTCACCGGGACTAGATAAAGGGCAGTACTTC CASSSPGLDKGQYF TRBV28 TRBD2 NA TRBJ2-7
TGTGCCACCTGGGACAGGATTAACAATGAGCAGTTCTTC CATWDRINNEQFF TRBV28 TRBD1 NA TRBJ2-1
TGTGCCAGTCGGACGGACCCTTCCTACAATGAGCAGTTCTTC CASRTDPSYNEQFF TRBV19 NA NA TRBJ2-1
TGTGCCAGCAGCTTTGCAGGGGGCGGGCGGACTAATGAAAAACTGTTTTTT CASSFAGGGRTNEKLFF TRBV5-6 TRBD1 NA TRBJ1-4
TGTGCCAGCTCACCACCGAGGGACAGGGGTTACAATGAGCAGTTCTTC CASSPPRDRGYNEQFF TRBV18 TRBD1 NA TRBJ2-1
TGTGCCAGCAGCTTGTACGGGTTATCCTACGAGCAGTACTTC CASSLYGLSYEQYF TRBV5-6 NA NA TRBJ2-7
TGCGCCAGCAGCTTGTTCAGCAGCTACGAGCAGTACTTC CASSLFSSYEQYF TRBV5-1 NA NA TRBJ2-7
TGTGCCAGTAAATCCGTATACTATGGCTACACCTTC CASKSVYYGYTF TRBV19 NA NA TRBJ1-2
TGTGCCAGCAGTGCCCCCTCCGGGGTGGGCAAAAACATTCAGTACTTC CASSAPSGVGKNIQYF TRBV25-1 NA NA TRBJ2-4
TGTGCCAGCAGCCAAGGAGGTCCTAGCGGTTCCTACGAGCAGTACTTC CASSQGGPSGSYEQYF TRBV4-2 TRBD2 NA TRBJ2-7
TGTGCCAGCTCGCCGGGACAGGGTACCTACGAGCAGTACTTC CASSPGQGTYEQYF TRBV18 TRBD1 once TRBJ2-7
TGTGCCAGCAGTATAATACAGGGGGAAGCTTTCTTT CASSIIQGEAFF TRBV28 TRBD1 NA TRBJ1-1
TGTGCCAGTAGTATCGGACGGGGACAGGCTCATGGCTACACCTTC CASSIGRGQAHGYTF TRBV19 TRBD1 NA TRBJ1-2
TGTGCCAGCCGACTCTATGGGACGGGTAGCTACGAGCAGTACTTC CASRLYGTGSYEQYF TRBV7-2 NA NA TRBJ2-7
TGTGCCAGCTCACCCGGACAGGAGGGAAACATTCAGTACTTC CASSPGQEGNIQYF TRBV18 NA NA TRBJ2-4
TGTGCCAGCACCCTTCAGGGGTTTTTCACTGAAGCTTTCTTT CASTLQGFFTEAFF TRBV28 NA NA TRBJ1-1
TGTGCCAGCAGTCCGGCGGGGGGCTCCTACGAGCAGTACTTC CASSPAGGSYEQYF TRBV28 TRBD2 NA TRBJ2-7